This T cell receptor (beta chain) was observed in a study of T cell repertoires in cytomegalovirus infection. The overall study: Researchers turned to recently identified HLA-C-restricted CMV epitopes as well as well-studied HLA-B-restricted ones. Both a matching HLA type and CMV infection were indicated by public TCR beta signatures.

This clonotype was detected only a few times. Its specificity is unknown. Overall study findings and caveats: Individuals carrying CMV plus the relevant HLA were identified by cumulative frequency of public TCR beta families. Across the ex vivo response, the dominant clonotypes were HLA-C-restricted CMV-specific TCR beta clonotypes.

The germline CDR1 and CDR2 sequences are SGHVS and FNYEAQ. This CDR3 has 15 residues. Trimming pared 0 bases from V and 0 bases from J, leaving 8 bases between. TCRdb itself ran the reads through MiXCR, one entry per CDR3 protein. This sample has some 220,000 distinct CDR3 sequences; 35% to 40% occur once, and the top ten carry about 60%. The chain employs TRBV7-6 and TRBJ1-1, with D unresolved. This clonotype originated in a human donor in good health (CMV status not recorded). Some clones in this sample may be carry-over from other donors' samples. Source: CD8+ T cells from cultured PBMCs, taken from culture after CMV antigen stimulation. The DNA of the CDR3 is TGTGCCAGCAGCTTAGCCCGAGGGATGAACACTGAAGCTTTCTTT. Its protein is CASSLARGMNTEAFF.